The following is a T cell receptor (beta chain) sequence with its context. Its antigen is not identified. This entry belongs to a study of blood T cells in healthy people across ages. The study, taken as a whole, reports: Age showed a roughly linear inverse relationship with TCR beta diversity per million T cells.

Together with a sample-barcoded 5' primer, a J-beta primer mix was included in a second PCR lasting roughly 6 to 12 cycles. TCRdb re-analysed the 5' RACE reads in MiXCR, keeping a single row per CDR3 protein. The sample lists about 680,000 distinct CDR3 sequences, around half occurring once. Unmatched junction bases numbered 5, after V lost 4 bases and J lost 2 bases. CDR1 is SGHRS, CDR2 YFSETQ, per germline. This CDR3 has 14 residues. The V call is TRBV5-1, the J call TRBJ2-7; the match to TRBD1 covers 8 bases. The sequencing sample was made of blood. The source is a woman in her fifties or sixties in good health. CDR3 DNA sequence: TGCGCCAGCAGCCGGACAGGGATTACCTACGAGCAGTACTTC. Protein product: CASSRTGITYEQYF.